Presented here are 2 T cell receptor beta chains from one specimen sequenced in a study of PD-L1 blockade in urothelial cancer. Sequencing used immunoSEQ multiplex PCR; TCRdb keeps in-frame clones, though not all of them. The sample lists some 97,000 clones, about 90% occurring once. The sequences come from PBMCs, collected around atezolizumab (anti-PD-L1) treatment. These receptors all come from a woman aged 80 or older with urothelial cancer.

This chain connects TRBV7-2 to TRBJ1-4; a possible D gene is TRBD1 (6 bases). Germline CDR1 is SGHTA and CDR2 is FQGNSA. V was cut by 5 bases and J by 7 bases, with 14 bases left in between. The CDR3 has 14 amino acids. CDR3 residues: CASSPVRGSEKLFF. The CDR3 nucleotides read TGTGCCAGCAGCCCAGTGAGGGGGTCTGAAAAACTGTTTTTT. Full variable domain (rest looked up from reference TRBV7-2 and TRBJ1-4): GAGVSQSPSNKVTEKGKDVELRCDPISGHTALYWYRQSLGQGLEFLIYFQGNSAPDKSGLPSDRFSAERTGGSVSTLTIQRTQQEDSAVYLCASSPVRGSEKLFFGSGTQLSVL.

The chain is built from TRBV5-1 and TRBJ2-7; 14 nucleotides align to TRBD2. This CDR3 is built from 15 residues. The germline CDR1 and CDR2 sequences are SGHRS and YFSETQ. The V segment lost 4 bases and the J segment 2 bases; nucleotides outside the gene matches: 2. CDR3 loop: CASSGGLAGAYEQYF. CDR3 nucleotides: TGCGCCAGCAGCGGGGGACTAGCGGGAGCCTACGAGCAGTACTTC.